This TCR beta chain was documented in a study of shared clonotypes between healthy human individuals. With regard to this clone: Its antigen is not known.

Germline V gives CDR1 SEHNR, CDR2 FQNEAQ (reference sequence). This CDR3 is 14 amino acids long. V lost 1 base and J lost 4, with 10 bases in between. It was CD45RO-negative cells, positively selected for CCR7, that made up naive CD8 cells, with terminally differentiated effector memory CD45RA+ cells excluded. The method was immunoSEQ multiplex PCR; TCRdb's version includes in-frame clones alone and lacks a portion of them. The table includes 2 million to 2.5 million clones, 85% to 95% detected once. Study findings and constraints: About 4.5% of naive CD4 clonotypes were common to a few donors.

This sequence was found in a man younger than 35 in good health. Some clones in this sample may be carry-over from other donors' samples. The sequenced sample consisted of naive CD8+ T cells from PBMCs. The V call is TRBV7-9, the J call TRBJ2-5; D gene unclear. CDR3 DNA: TGTGCCAGCAGCTTAGTAGGTGGGTCAGAGACCCAGTACTTC. This encodes CASSLVGGSETQYF.